This entry describes one T cell receptor beta chain. These data belong to a study of shared clonotypes between healthy human individuals. Terminally differentiated effector memory CD45RA+ cells were left out of the naive CD8 fraction, which was CD45RO-negative and positively selected for CCR7. TCRdb's copy holds only in-frame clones and misses some; the assay was immunoSEQ multiplex PCR. The sample lists about 2.2 million clones; 93% were seen once. Input material: naive CD8+ T cells from PBMCs. The receptor was isolated from a man between 18 and 35 years old in good health. Some clones in this sample may be carry-over from other donors' samples.

The CDR3 DNA reads as TGTGCCAGCAGCATTTTTTCGGTTGGGACAGGGGGCTATGGCTACACCTTC. It is translated as CASSIFSVGTGGYGYTF. The V gene is TRBV28, the J gene TRBJ1-2, with 11 nucleotides matching TRBD1. Per the germline V gene, CDR1 is MDHEN and CDR2 is SYDVKM. V gave up 6 bases and J gave up 4 bases; unmatched junction bases: 13. The CDR3 sequence is 17 residues long.